This T cell receptor (beta chain) was captured by sequencing in a study of cytomegalovirus exposure and HLA in healthy donors (dated by TCRdb to about 2017). At the level of the whole study: An earlier analysis of roughly 570 of the donors reported over 250 Gb of sequence data and 117 million unique TCR beta sequences obtained from about 180 million T cells. To predict cytomegalovirus infection status, the study brought together high-throughput TCR immunosequencing, statistical association of individual TCRs with disease status, and machine learning. To study patterns of TCR occurrence, a later analysis re-analyzed previously published TCR beta repertoires from 650 to 750 donors and added high-resolution HLA genotyping. In the later analysis, no new phenotypic data were used to find candidate immune exposures; instead, reliance was placed on TCR beta sequences and their occurrence across donors. Donor age, sex, ethnicity and CMV serostatus were compiled together with the repertoire data. Typing coverage differed by locus: A, B, C, DRB1 and DQB1 were typed in roughly 620-630 donors, DQA1 in approximately 520, DPA1 in around 600, and DPB1 in 472. All discovery cohort repertoires had been generated using a single sequencing platform. An earlier analysis of nearly 600 of the donors applied high-throughput TCR beta sequencing to assess whether each TCR beta V gene segment acted as functional or pseudogenic. An early release that covered more than 550 HLA-typed donors contained approximately 300 gigabases of sequencing data and approximately 85 million unique TCR sequences. HLA typing included class I and class II loci at four-digit resolution. A later genetic analysis took genome-wide SNP genotypes for about three fifths of the 666 donors and used that subset as a discovery cohort. The aim of the study was to test whether cataloging public T cell receptors could identify signatures of past pathogen exposure. Along with the roughly 670-subject first cohort, a separate validation cohort of around 120 different subjects was used. Among some 400 genotyped donors of the cohort, an average of about 220,000 unique TCR beta nucleotide sequences was sequenced per donor, of which approximately 18% were non-productive. Using immunosequencing, the study profiled T cell repertoires from approximately 700 subjects and related those repertoires to cytomegalovirus serostatus. Several DR-DQ haplotypes were treated as single units for association and clustering because of strong linkage in the cohort. Of the roughly 400 genotyped donors, about 84% fell in the genetic ancestry cluster associated with self-reported Caucasian donors.

Preparation of the library involved the immunoSEQ multiplex PCR assay. For the multiplex PCR, a mixture combining 60 forward primers for TCR Vbeta segments and 13 reverse primers for TCR Jbeta segments was used. Amplification of the CDR3 region of rearranged TCR beta genes was performed with a multiplex PCR assay on genomic DNA. The amplified TCR beta libraries were sequenced on the Illumina HiSeq System as 87-base-pair reads. As for the original processing: In a later analysis, tens of millions of unique TCR beta chains were counted across the approximately 640 repertoires, and roughly 11 million of these chains were shared by at least two donors. Raw reads were error-corrected and collapsed into unique sequences with a nearest-neighbor algorithm that merged closely related sequences to remove PCR and sequencing errors. CDR3 sequences were aligned to IMGT reference sequences to assign V, D and J gene segments. For a sequence to be retained, a match of at least six nucleotides was required to both a V gene segment and a J gene segment. A rearrangement counted as productive if the CDR3 had no stop codons and remained in frame with V and J, and every other rearrangement counted as non-productive. Following IMGT convention, CDR3 was defined as the stretch from the second conserved V-encoded cysteine to the conserved J-encoded phenylalanine. In an earlier analysis of approximately 500 of the donors, sequences lacking an unambiguous match to a single V gene segment were excluded. An earlier analysis of 500 to 700 of the donors classified V segments as functional when productive rearrangements were above 56.7% and as segregating when the standard deviation between donors was above 5%. A statistical classification framework was developed to diagnose cytomegalovirus status using the catalog of TCR beta chain sequences. In a later analysis, TCR nucleotide sequences were compared against IMGT/GENE-DB human TR gene sequences so that V and J genes could be assigned. In a later analysis, CDR3 sequences and most-parsimonious VDJ recombination scenarios were assigned using the TCRdist pipeline. In a later analysis, each TCR beta chain was defined by its CDR3 amino acid sequence together with its V-gene family, and reads lacking a unique V-gene family were excluded. A later analysis removed 450 to 600 highly shared, low-generation-probability nucleotide sequences to deal with suspected cross-contamination and a sequencing artifact. In a later analysis, a clonal expansion index for each public chain was calculated from normalized within-repertoire ranks of inferred template counts. In a later analysis, generation probabilities were computed using a VDJ recombination model fitted to out-of-frame rearrangements, and the results were checked against IGoR. In a later analysis, hypergeometric tests were used to score TCR-TCR, TCR-HLA and TCR-CMV co-occurrence, with a repertoire-size bias correction applied to TCR pairs. False discovery rates were estimated in a later analysis by permuting HLA or CMV assignments 20 times. In a later analysis, co-occurring TCRs were grouped using DBSCAN, with TCRdist sequence similarity added in when clustering inside HLA-allele-positive subsets. Co-occurrence clustering excluded repertoires with fewer than 30,000 or more than 120,000 public chains, plus five with anomalous nucleotide sharing. TCRdb limited this immuneACCESS table to in-frame rearrangements with V and J called. A share of clones is missing; checked studies link under half to unresolved V genes, and the rest is unexplained. Clone size and V and J calls were adopted from that table, with D and trimming inferred from the DNA. For this sample there are about 270,000 clones; under 80% appear just once. About 2.1% of the sample rests with the top ten.

The CDR3 holds 18 amino acids from the cysteine to the phenylalanine. The CDR3 DNA has 54 bases and is translated from base 1. CDR1 and CDR2 were assigned from the germline V gene as SGHRS and YFSETQ. The germline V end is reduced by 0 bases and the J end by 0 bases; junction bases left unmatched: 10. The cohort was made up of about 670 healthy bone marrow donors. At the time of sampling, every cohort member was nominally healthy, though immune exposures that went unrecorded were likely present. The donor was CMV seronegative and belonged to the group of 350 or so seronegative cohort members. Every donor gave a peripheral blood sample, and the peripheral blood mononuclear cells from that sample were used for TCR beta sequencing. Genomic DNA extraction from the blood cell samples was performed with the Qiagen DNeasy Blood Extraction Kit. What the research found in general, with its limitations: Correlated functional status among segregating V segments might be attributable to linkage disequilibrium, but an unknown experimental factor could not be ruled out. Some IMGT-functional V segments, including TRBV6-2 and TRBV6-3, could not be told apart with the 87-base-pair reads, so those segments were excluded. In an earlier analysis of about 600 of the donors, most TCR beta V segments appeared in productive rearrangements about 87% or about 30% of the time, broadly matching IMGT annotations. In a later analysis, HLA-associated TCR beta chains showed more clonal expansion and lower generation probabilities than non-associated chains that were equally common. A later analysis associated some 17,000 TCR beta sequences with specific HLA alleles at a false discovery rate of 0.05. In a later genetic analysis, fewer N-insertions in productive TCRs were reported among donors in an Asian-associated ancestry cluster than the approximately 710-donor mean. In a later analysis, most CMV-associated TCR beta chains were found to appear HLA-restricted, with HLA associations seemingly driven largely by CMV exposure. A total of 150 or so TCR beta chains were listed by the study as associated with cytomegalovirus. Seventeen rarely observed V segments, including chromosome 9 orphons, were excluded from the earlier analysis of about 610 of the donors because counts were too low. Because HLA typing was unavailable for some donors at each locus, only the typed subset was used in association tests. CMV serostatus was the only immune exposure information available for the cohort. A cluster of highly shared sequence variants was judged likely to represent a technical artifact of the sequencing pipeline. In a later analysis, TCR association rates were found to vary across HLA loci, with the most associated TCRs seen for DRB1 alleles and the fewest for HLA-C alleles. In a later genetic analysis, a missense DCLRE1C variant was associated with V-gene and J-gene trimming of TCR beta chains, and the association was replicated in an independent cohort. The classifier was reported to diagnose cytomegalovirus status with high specificity and sensitivity in both the original cohort and the validation cohort. In a later analysis, several top co-occurrence clusters were reported to appear linked to parvovirus B19, influenza, CMV and Epstein-Barr virus. The authors suggested that the approach could potentially be generalized to other disease states and immunological phenotypes. A few of the identified cytomegalovirus-associated TCR beta chains were confirmed in vitro to be specific for cytomegalovirus antigens. Most TCR sequences were observed very rarely across donors, whereas some public TCRs were present in many individuals. This cohort had only TCR beta chains sequenced, and the lack of alpha or paired-chain data limited which features could be detected. Roughly uniform sequencing depth across donors was assumed in presence/absence analyses, although this assumption may not hold. When HLA alleles, especially DR and DQ, strongly co-occurred, attributing TCR associations to individual alleles was difficult. A further reported finding was that TCR beta sequences accurately predicted the HLA-A and HLA-B alleles for most subjects in the first cohort.

This clone appeared a single time. The target of this receptor is not known. No qualities accompany the bases; no much larger clone lies one base away. The sequencing input was PBMCs. The sequence derives from a female donor in good health and CMV-seronegative. The rearrangement combines TRBV5-1 with TRBJ1-1, and TRBD1 matches 8 of the central bases. The base sequence is TGCGCCAGCAGCTTGGAGGACAGGGTGGGGAACATGAACACTGAAGCTTTCTTT. This yields the protein CASSLEDRVGNMNTEAFF.